Shown below are 18 T cell receptor beta chains from a single sample sequenced in a study of blood T cell repertoires in COVID-19. Using immunoSEQ multiplex PCR, the repertoire was profiled, and TCRdb retains in-frame clones only, with some absent. Seen here are 55,000 to 60,000 clones, less than 85% observed once, and the top ten hold roughly 18%. Specimen: peripheral blood. The receptor set was obtained from a man aged 65 to 85 with active COVID-19.

In its sample, this clone was seen once. The chain joins TRBV12-5 to TRBJ2-5; 13 bases agree with TRBD2. The trim removed 1 base at V and 4 bases at J, leaving 0 bases unmatched. CDR3 length: 15 amino acids. Germline V gene lookup returns CDR1 LGHNT and CDR2 FRNRAP. The CDR3 DNA reads as TGTGCTAGTGGTTTGGGGACTAGCGGGAGAGAGACCCAGTACTTC. Amino acids: CASGLGTSGRETQYF.

The rearrangement joins TRBV6-5 to TRBJ2-7; D not certain. The germline gives CDR1 MNHEY, CDR2 SVGAGI. CDR3 length equals 13 residues. V was cut by 2 bases and J by 3 bases, with 8 bases left in between. CDR3 sequence reads: CASSYDTNYEQYF. The CDR3 region has the DNA TGTGCCAGCAGTTACGACACGAACTACGAGCAGTACTTC.

The chain combines TRBV7-2 with TRBJ2-1; weak D call: TRBD2 (5 bases). Germline values: CDR1 SGHTA, CDR2 FQGNSA. Trimming pared 1 base from V and 6 bases from J, leaving 10 bases between. The CDR3 runs to 14 residues. CDR3 bases: TGTGCCAGCAGCTTAGTGCGCACTAGCAATGAGCAGTTCTTC. The encoded protein is CASSLVRTSNEQFF.

This clone is medium-sized within its sample. J is TRBJ1-5 and V is TRBV9; D may be TRBD1 (5 bases). This CDR3 region has 15 residues. The germline gives CDR1 SGDLS, CDR2 YYNGEE. The ends were cut back, 0 bases at V and 6 bases at J, with 13 bases in the middle. As DNA, the CDR3 is TGTGCCAGCAGCGTAGAGGTCCAGGGTGGTCAGCCCCAGCATTTT. It specifies CASSVEVQGGQPQHF.

Details on this clone: The same CDR3 also results from other DNA sequences found in this sample. CDR3 in amino acids: CATSDPGTGVTGELFF. CDR3 DNA: TGTGCCACCAGTGATCCCGGGACAGGAGTCACCGGGGAGCTGTTTTTT. This chain links TRBV24-1 with TRBJ2-2; the match to TRBD1 covers 8 bases. CDR1 and CDR2 (germline): KGHDR, SFDVKD. CDR3 length: 16 residues. The J segment lost 4 bases and the V segment lost 3 bases, leaving 6 bases of the junction unmatched.

The chain recombines TRBV12-5 with TRBJ2-5; the D is unclear. CDR3 size: 13 residues. Between the trimmed V and J ends, which lost 2 bases and 5 bases, there was a span of 9 bases. Germline V gives CDR1 LGHNT, CDR2 FRNRAP. In nucleotides, the CDR3 is TGTGCTAGTGGTTTGCTTTTCCGGGAGACCCAGTACTTC. Its protein is CASGLLFRETQYF. Complete variable domain (other parts from reference TRBV12-5 and TRBJ2-5): DARVTQTPRHKVTEMGQEVTMRCQPILGHNTVFWYRQTMMQGLELLAYFRNRAPLDDSGMPKDRFSAEMPDATLATLKIQPSEPRDSAVYFCASGLLFRETQYFGPGTRLLVL.

This clone was observed a handful of times. The chain links TRBV30 to TRBJ1-3, with D unresolved. CDR1 is GTSNPN, CDR2 SVGIG, per germline (reference sequence). V gave up 4 bases and J gave up 0 bases, with 10 bases separating them. The CDR3 length is 14 residues. The CDR3 coding sequence is TGTGCCTGGACCCAACTACACTCTGGAAACACCATATATTTT. Its translation is CAWTQLHSGNTIYF.

The V and J genes are TRBV18 and TRBJ2-2; 7 bases are shared with TRBD1. The V gene end was trimmed by 3 bases and the J gene end by 4 bases; junction bases not matched to a gene: 2. Germline V lookup: CDR1 KGHSH, CDR2 LQKENI. The CDR3 length is 14 residues. The CDR3 sequence: CASSPTGATGELFF. CDR3 coding DNA: TGTGCCAGCTCACCCACAGGGGCCACCGGGGAGCTGTTTTTT. Drawing the rest from reference TRBV18 and TRBJ2-2, the complete variable domain is NAGVMQNPRHLVRRRGQEARLRCSPMKGHSHVYWYRQLPEEGLKFMVYLQKENIIDESGMPKERFSAEFPKEGPSILRIQQVVRGDSAAYFCASSPTGATGELFFGEGSRLTVL.

On this clone: Other DNA sequences in this sample translate to the same CDR3. The chain employs TRBV5-6 and TRBJ1-2; TRBD1 matches at 10 bases. The germline V gene has CDR1 SGHDT and CDR2 YYEEEE. V dropped 4 bases and J dropped 4; count of bases not matched to a gene: 10. The CDR3 runs to 16 residues. In DNA form, the CDR3 reads TGTGCCAGCAGCGGAGGGACAGGGGCGCAGGTCTATGGCTACACCTTC. This translates into CASSGGTGAQVYGYTF.

The chain carries TRBV6-2 or TRBV6-3 and TRBJ2-1, with a weak D call TRBD2 (5 bases). Trimming left V 6 bases short and J 6 bases short, with 18 bases between. This CDR3 is built from 15 residues. Germline V lookup: CDR1 MNHEY, CDR2 SVGEGT. Here the CDR3 reads CASSRLETDFNEQFF. The CDR3 region has the DNA TGTGCCAGCAGCCGGCTCGAGACGGACTTCAATGAGCAGTTCTTC.

The chain recombines TRBV28 with TRBJ2-5; 7 bases match TRBD1. Germline trimming cut 5 bases from V and 4 bases from J; bases unmatched to any gene: 7. The CDR3 has 14 residues. The germline V gene encodes CDR1 MDHEN and CDR2 SYDVKM. CDR3 sequence (DNA): TGTGCCAGCAGTCCTCAGACAGGGATAGAGACCCAGTACTTC. Amino acid sequence: CASSPQTGIETQYF.

The rearrangement links TRBV6-5 to TRBJ2-7; 7 bases line up with TRBD1. This CDR3 contains 13 residues. Germline V gene lookup returns CDR1 MNHEY and CDR2 SVGAGI. V dropped 6 bases and J dropped 0; count of bases not matched to a gene: 2. CDR3 sequence reads: CASRNRGSYEQYF. In DNA, the CDR3 is TGTGCCAGCAGGAACAGGGGCTCCTACGAGCAGTACTTC.

This clone was picked up one time. The CDR3 nucleotides read TGTGCCAGCAGTTTGCCGGGTGGAAACACCATATATTTT. Translating gives CASSLPGGNTIYF. The chain couples TRBV12-3 or TRBV12-4 to TRBJ1-3; D remains unclear. Between the trimmed V and J ends, which lost 3 bases and 3 bases, there was a span of 6 bases. The CDR3 spans 13 residues.

J is TRBJ2-5 and V is TRBV6-5; D uncertain. Germline V gives CDR1 MNHEY, CDR2 SVGAGI. This CDR3 is 13 amino acids long. The V and J ends lost 6 bases and 7 bases respectively, with 15 bases between them. The CDR3 bases are TGTGCCAGCAGCCCGCTTAATTCGGGGACCCAGTACTTC. It encodes CASSPLNSGTQYF.

The chain combines TRBV6-5 with TRBJ1-1; D is unclear. Germline CDR1 and CDR2: MNHEY and SVGAGI. The CDR3 extends over 14 amino acids. V lost 2 bases and J lost 2, with 9 bases in between. Here the CDR3 reads CASSYTGRNTEAFF. For the CDR3, the DNA is TGTGCCAGCAGTTACACGGGAAGAAACACTGAAGCTTTCTTT.

The chain uses TRBV20-1 and TRBJ1-4; D unresolved. CDR1 is DFQATT and CDR2 is SNEGSKA in the germline V gene (reference sequence). The CDR3 length is 15 residues. Trimming stripped 3 bases from V and 5 bases from J, with 16 bases between. CDR3 nucleotide sequence: TGCAGTGCTAGTCCCAGGTTGATCCGGAATGAAAAACTGTTTTTT. It codes for CSASPRLIRNEKLFF.

The CDR3, as DNA: TGTGCCAGCAGCCAGCTAGGACTAGCGGGAGCCTACGGCACAGATACGCAGTATTTT. Its protein is CASSQLGLAGAYGTDTQYF. This rearrangement joins TRBV5-4 to TRBJ2-3, with TRBD2 matching 13 bases. Losses at the gene ends were 4 bases for V and 1 base for J; bases not matched to a gene: 12. CDR1 and CDR2 (germline): SGHNT, YYREEE (reference sequence). The CDR3 extends over 19 amino acids.

This rearrangement joins TRBV4-3 to TRBJ2-1; 11 bases map to TRBD2. CDR3 length equals 16 residues. The germline CDR1 and CDR2 sequences are LGHNA and YSLEER. V shed 2 bases and J 7 bases; nucleotides not matched to a gene: 7. Here the CDR3 DNA reads TGCGCCAGCAGCCAAATAGCGGGAGGGGCCCAGAATGAGCAGTTCTTC. Protein: CASSQIAGGAQNEQFF.